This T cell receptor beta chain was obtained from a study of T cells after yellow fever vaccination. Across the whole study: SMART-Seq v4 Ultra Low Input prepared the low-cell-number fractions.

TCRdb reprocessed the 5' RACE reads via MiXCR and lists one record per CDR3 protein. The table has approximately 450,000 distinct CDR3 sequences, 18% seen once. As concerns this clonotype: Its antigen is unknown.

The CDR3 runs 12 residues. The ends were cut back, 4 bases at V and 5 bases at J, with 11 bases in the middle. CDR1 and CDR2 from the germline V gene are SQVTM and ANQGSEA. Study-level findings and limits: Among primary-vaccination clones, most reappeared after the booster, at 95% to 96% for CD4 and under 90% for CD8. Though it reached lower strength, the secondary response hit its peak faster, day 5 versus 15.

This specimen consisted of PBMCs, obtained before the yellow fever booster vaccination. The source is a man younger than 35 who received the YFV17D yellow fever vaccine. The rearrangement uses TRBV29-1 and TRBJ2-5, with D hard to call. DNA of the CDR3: TGCAGCGTTGTATTTGGGGTGGAGACCCAGTACTTC. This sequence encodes CSVVFGVETQYF.